The TCR beta chain under discussion was sequenced for a study of identical twins. The germline V gene encodes CDR1 SGHTA and CDR2 FQGNSA. There are 15 residues in the CDR3. V was cut by 5 bases and J by 2 bases, with 15 bases left in between. Carrying unique molecular identifiers, the cDNA also gained a universal primer site through template switching. From the 5' RACE reads, TCRdb called clonotypes with MiXCR, one entry per CDR3 protein. Seen here are hundreds of thousands of distinct CDR3 sequences, about 20% observed once, and the top ten hold less than 15%. The sample also formed part of further work on T cells expressing NK-cell markers. That source adds: Four of the donors also had these clonotypes leading their CD3+CD56-NKG2C+ fraction.

What was sequenced was PBMCs. The chain carries TRBV7-2 and TRBJ2-5; the D gene is possibly TRBD2 (5 bases). The sequence came from a young woman in good health. In nucleotides, the CDR3 is TGTGCCAGCAGCCCCGCGGCAGCGGTACAAGAGACCCAGTACTTC. This encodes CASSPAAAVQETQYF.